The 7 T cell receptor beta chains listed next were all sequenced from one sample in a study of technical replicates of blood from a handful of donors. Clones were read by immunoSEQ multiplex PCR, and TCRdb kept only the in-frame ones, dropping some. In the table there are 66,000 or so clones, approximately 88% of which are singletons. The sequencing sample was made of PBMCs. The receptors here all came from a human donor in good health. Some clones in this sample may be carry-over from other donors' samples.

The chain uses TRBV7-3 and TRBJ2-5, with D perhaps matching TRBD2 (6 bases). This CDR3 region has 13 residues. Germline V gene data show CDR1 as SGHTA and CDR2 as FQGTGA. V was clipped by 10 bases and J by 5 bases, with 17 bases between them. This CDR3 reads CAIPLGEVETQYF. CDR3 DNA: TGTGCCATCCCCCTAGGGGAGGTTGAGACCCAGTACTTC.

CDR3 loop: CASSHTVYEQYF. CDR3 DNA sequence: TGTGCCAGCAGTCACACAGTCTACGAGCAGTACTTC. The chain is built from TRBV2 and TRBJ2-7; D not resolved. Germline CDR1 reads SNHLY; CDR2 reads FYNNEI. V was cut by 5 bases and J by 3 bases, with 8 bases left in between. The CDR3 is 12 residues long.

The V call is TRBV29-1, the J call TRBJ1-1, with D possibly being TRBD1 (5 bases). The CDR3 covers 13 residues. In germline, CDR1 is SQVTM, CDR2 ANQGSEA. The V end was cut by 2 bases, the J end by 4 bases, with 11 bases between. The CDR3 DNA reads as TGCAGCGTTGAATTGGATCAGGGCACTGAAGCTTTCTTT. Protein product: CSVELDQGTEAFF.

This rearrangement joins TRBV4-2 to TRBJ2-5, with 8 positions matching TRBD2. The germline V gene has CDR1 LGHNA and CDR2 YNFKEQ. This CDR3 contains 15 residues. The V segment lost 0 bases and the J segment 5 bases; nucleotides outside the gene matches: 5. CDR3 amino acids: CASSQDRGGLETQYF. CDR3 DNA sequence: TGTGCCAGCAGCCAAGATCGGGGGGGCCTCGAGACCCAGTACTTC.

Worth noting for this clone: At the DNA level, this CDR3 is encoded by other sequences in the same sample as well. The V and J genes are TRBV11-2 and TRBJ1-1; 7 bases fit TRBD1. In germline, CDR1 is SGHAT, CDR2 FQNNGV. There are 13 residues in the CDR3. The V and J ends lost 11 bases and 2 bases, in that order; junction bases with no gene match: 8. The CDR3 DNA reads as TGTGCCTCGAGTAGGGACAGAAACACTGAAGCTTTCTTT. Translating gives CASSRDRNTEAFF.

The CDR3 DNA reads TGCGCCAGCAGCTCCAGGGGCCCTAGCACAGATACGCAGTATTTT. Translated, it gives CASSSRGPSTDTQYF. The V gene is TRBV5-1, the J gene TRBJ2-3, with a weak D call TRBD1 (6 bases). The CDR3 runs to 15 residues. Germline CDR1 is SGHRS and CDR2 is YFSETQ. V lost 3 bases to trimming and J lost 0 bases, with 11 bases between them.

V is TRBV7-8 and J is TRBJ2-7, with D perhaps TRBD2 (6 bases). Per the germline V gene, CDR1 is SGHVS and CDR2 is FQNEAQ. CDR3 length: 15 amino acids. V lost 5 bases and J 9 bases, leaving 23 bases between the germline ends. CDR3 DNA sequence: TGTGCCAGCAGCCCAGGGCGGTCCTTATCGGGGGTGCAGTACTTC. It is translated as CASSPGRSLSGVQYF. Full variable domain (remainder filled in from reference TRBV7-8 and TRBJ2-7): GAGVSQSPRYKVAKRGQDVALRCDPISGHVSLFWYQQALGQGPEFLTYFQNEAQLDKSGLPSDRFFAERPEGSVSTLKIQRTQQEDSAVYLCASSPGRSLSGVQYFGPGTRLTVT.